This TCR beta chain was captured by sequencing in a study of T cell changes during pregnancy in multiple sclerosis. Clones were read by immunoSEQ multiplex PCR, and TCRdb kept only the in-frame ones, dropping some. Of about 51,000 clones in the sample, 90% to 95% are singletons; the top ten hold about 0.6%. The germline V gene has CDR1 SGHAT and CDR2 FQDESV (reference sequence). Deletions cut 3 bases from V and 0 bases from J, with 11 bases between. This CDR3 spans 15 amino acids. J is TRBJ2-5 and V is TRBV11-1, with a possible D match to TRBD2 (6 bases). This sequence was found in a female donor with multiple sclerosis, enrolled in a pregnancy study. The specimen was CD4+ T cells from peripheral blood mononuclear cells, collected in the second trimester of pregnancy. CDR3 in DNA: TGTGCCAGCAGCTTGGGACGGGGGTACCAAGAGACCCAGTACTTC. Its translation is CASSLGRGYQETQYF. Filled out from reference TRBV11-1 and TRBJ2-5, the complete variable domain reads EAEVAQSPRYKITEKSQAVAFWCDPISGHATLYWYRQILGQGPELLVQFQDESVVDDSQLPKDRFSAERLKGVDSTLKIQPAELGDSAMYLCASSLGRGYQETQYFGPGTRLLVL.